This T cell receptor beta chain was found in a study of blood T cell repertoires in COVID-19. Looking at the study overall: Italy, Spain and the United States were the sources of the convalescent and acute COVID-19 samples. Sources were T cells, B-cell-depleted T cells, or PBMCs; the material itself was cDNA or gDNA.

In Seattle, patients joined the study during active infection and were tracked longitudinally. In the original workflow: Amplified reference gene primers provided the basis for estimating nucleated cell counts. The data were produced by immunoSEQ multiplex PCR, yet TCRdb's version contains in-frame clones alone and is incomplete. Clone size and the V and J calls come from that table; the DNA yielded D and trimming. The sample lists under 200,000 clones, around four fifths occurring once. From germline, CDR1 is SGHKS and CDR2 YYEKEE (reference sequence). The CDR3 loop spans 17 amino acids. V was clipped by 4 bases and J by 0 bases; unmatched bases: 11.

The V gene is TRBV5-5, the J gene TRBJ2-7; 9 nucleotides match TRBD2. The sequence came from a woman in her 70s with COVID-19, enrolled during active disease. Sequenced: peripheral blood. The CDR3 is CASSPVGGGDLSYEQYV. CDR3 sequence (DNA): TGTGCCAGCAGCCCGGTTGGCGGGGGGGATCTCTCCTACGAGCAGTACGTC.